The 2 T cell receptor beta chains below were found in one sample sequenced in a study of post-analysis software for immune sequencing data. Unique molecular identifiers were present in the TCR beta cDNA libraries. TCRdb processed the PCR reads anew with MiXCR; each CDR3 protein has one entry. Seen here are 170,000 or so distinct CDR3 sequences, about 30% observed once, and the top ten hold over 1.2%. Study-level results: Controls showed lower frequencies than patients for roughly five TRBV segments, and TRBV5-6, TRBV5-1 and TRBV20-1 were among these.

These receptors' targets are unknown. The specimen was blood. The receptors were sampled from a girl between 10 and 17 years old with multiple sclerosis.

This clonotype was recorded many times. The genes are TRBV4-1 and TRBJ2-1; 10 bases are a match to TRBD2. Germline V gene lookup returns CDR1 MGHRA and CDR2 YSYEKL. Trimming took 6 bases from V and 8 from J; bases not matched to a gene: 25. This CDR3 is built from 20 residues. The CDR3 nucleotides are TGCGCCAGCAGGGTCCACGGGGCTTCCGGGGCTAGCGGGAGTACGGATGAGCAGTTCTTC. As protein: CASRVHGASGASGSTDEQFF.

The rearrangement uses TRBV6-2 or TRBV6-3 and TRBJ1-2; D is unclear. Germline CDR1 reads MNHEY; CDR2 reads SVGEGT. Trimming removed 0 bases at V and 9 bases at J, with 11 bases between. The CDR3 totals 13 residues. The CDR3 DNA reads as TGTGCCAGCAGTTACTCGGGGTTTGGTCGCTACACCTTC. Translation gives CASSYSGFGRYTF.